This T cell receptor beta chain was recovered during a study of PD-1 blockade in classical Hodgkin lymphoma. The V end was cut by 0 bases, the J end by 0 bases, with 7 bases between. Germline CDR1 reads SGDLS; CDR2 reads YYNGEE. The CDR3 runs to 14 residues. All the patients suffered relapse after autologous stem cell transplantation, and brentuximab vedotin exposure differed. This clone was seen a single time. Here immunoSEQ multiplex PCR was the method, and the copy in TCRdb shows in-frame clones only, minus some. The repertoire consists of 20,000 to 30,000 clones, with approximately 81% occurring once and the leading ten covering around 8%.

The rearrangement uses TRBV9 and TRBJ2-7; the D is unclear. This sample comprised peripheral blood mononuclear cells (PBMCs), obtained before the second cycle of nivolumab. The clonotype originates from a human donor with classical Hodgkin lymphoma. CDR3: CASSVGGYSYEQYF. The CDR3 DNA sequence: TGTGCCAGCAGCGTAGGTGGCTACTCCTACGAGCAGTACTTC.